A selection of T cell receptor beta chains follows, all from one sample in a study of OX40 agonist ivuxolimab in advanced cancers. The protocol was immunoSEQ multiplex PCR, while the TCRdb copy is restricted to in-frame clones and leaves out a portion. The sample carries tens of thousands of clones, around 81% recorded once. The sample consisted of CD4+ or CD8+ T cells sorted from blood, taken in a trial of the OX40 agonist ivuxolimab. The source is an adult with an advanced solid tumor such as melanoma, head and neck, liver or kidney cancer. The CDR3 runs from the conserved cysteine through the conserved F or W. A D gene is named only where the DNA matches it firmly. For some rows the clone size is stated as once, few or many, or as a class when expanded; others skip it.

V	size	J	D	DNA	CDR3
TRBV5-4	many	TRBJ2-3	TRBD2	TGTGCCAGCAGCTCCCAGCGGGGGGGCCACGGCACAGATACGCAGTATTTT	CASSSQRGGHGTDTQYF
TRBV6-1	NA	TRBJ2-6	NA	TGTGCCAGCAGTGAAGGCGAAACTTCTGGGGCCAACGTCCTGACTTTC	CASSEGETSGANVLTF
TRBV9	NA	TRBJ1-3	NA	TGTGCCAGCAGCGTAGCTGGGCTTCCCAACTCTGGAAACACCATATATTTT	CASSVAGLPNSGNTIYF
TRBV2	NA	TRBJ1-6	TRBD1	TGTGCCAGCAGCCTCATGGGGGACAGGAGAACACCCCTCCACTTT	CASSLMGDRRTPLHF
TRBV7-2	NA	TRBJ1-6	NA	TGTGCCAGCAGCCCACCGGGGCCTTTCAATTCACCCCTCCACTTT	CASSPPGPFNSPLHF
TRBV7-2	NA	TRBJ2-2	TRBD2	TGTGCCAGCAGCGTGCTAGCGGGGGGGCTAAACGGGGAGCTGTTTTTT	CASSVLAGGLNGELFF
TRBV6-5	NA	TRBJ1-6	NA	TGTGCCAGCAGCCCACCCCTCCACTTT	CASSPPLHF
TRBV6-6	once	TRBJ2-3	TRBD2	TGTGCCAGCAGCCAACTAGCGGGGGGCACAGATACGCAGTATTTT	CASSQLAGGTDTQYF
TRBV5-6	NA	TRBJ1-6	NA	TGTGCCAGCAGCGGGGGGGCTACCTATAATTCACCCCTCCACTTT	CASSGGATYNSPLHF
TRBV7-2	NA	TRBJ2-5	NA	TGTGCCAGCAGCCCCATCCCGGACTACCAAGAGACCCAGTACTTC	CASSPIPDYQETQYF
TRBV5-5	NA	TRBJ1-2	NA	TGTGCCAGCAGCTTAGACTATAGGGGCTATGGCTACACCTTC	CASSLDYRGYGYTF
TRBV4-2	NA	TRBJ2-4	TRBD1	TGTGCCAGCAGCCAAGCTTGGGGACAGAAAAACATTCAGTACTTC	CASSQAWGQKNIQYF
TRBV18	NA	TRBJ2-5	NA	TGTGCCAGCTCACCTGGAACTAAAGAGACCCAGTACTTC	CASSPGTKETQYF
TRBV25-1	NA	TRBJ2-3	NA	TGTGCCAGCGAGGTAGCGGGCACAGATACGCAGTATTTT	CASEVAGTDTQYF
TRBV2	NA	TRBJ2-7	NA	TGTGCCAGCAGGCCCCGACGAGACTTCGCGTGGCGGCAGTACTTC	CASRPRRDFAWRQYF
TRBV6-1	few	TRBJ2-7	NA	TGTGCCAGCAGTGAAGTTCGAGGGACCTACGAGCAGTACTTC	CASSEVRGTYEQYF
TRBV30	many	TRBJ2-6	TRBD1	TGTGCCTTCCGGACAGGGCCGGGCGGGGCCAACGTCCTGACTTTC	CAFRTGPGGANVLTF
TRBV7-2	NA	TRBJ1-5	NA	TGTGCCAGCAGCTTAGCGGGCTGGCCCCAGCATTTT	CASSLAGWPQHF
TRBV7-2	NA	TRBJ1-2	TRBD1	TGTGCCAGCAGCTCCAGACAGGGGTATGGCTATGGCTACACCTTC	CASSSRQGYGYGYTF